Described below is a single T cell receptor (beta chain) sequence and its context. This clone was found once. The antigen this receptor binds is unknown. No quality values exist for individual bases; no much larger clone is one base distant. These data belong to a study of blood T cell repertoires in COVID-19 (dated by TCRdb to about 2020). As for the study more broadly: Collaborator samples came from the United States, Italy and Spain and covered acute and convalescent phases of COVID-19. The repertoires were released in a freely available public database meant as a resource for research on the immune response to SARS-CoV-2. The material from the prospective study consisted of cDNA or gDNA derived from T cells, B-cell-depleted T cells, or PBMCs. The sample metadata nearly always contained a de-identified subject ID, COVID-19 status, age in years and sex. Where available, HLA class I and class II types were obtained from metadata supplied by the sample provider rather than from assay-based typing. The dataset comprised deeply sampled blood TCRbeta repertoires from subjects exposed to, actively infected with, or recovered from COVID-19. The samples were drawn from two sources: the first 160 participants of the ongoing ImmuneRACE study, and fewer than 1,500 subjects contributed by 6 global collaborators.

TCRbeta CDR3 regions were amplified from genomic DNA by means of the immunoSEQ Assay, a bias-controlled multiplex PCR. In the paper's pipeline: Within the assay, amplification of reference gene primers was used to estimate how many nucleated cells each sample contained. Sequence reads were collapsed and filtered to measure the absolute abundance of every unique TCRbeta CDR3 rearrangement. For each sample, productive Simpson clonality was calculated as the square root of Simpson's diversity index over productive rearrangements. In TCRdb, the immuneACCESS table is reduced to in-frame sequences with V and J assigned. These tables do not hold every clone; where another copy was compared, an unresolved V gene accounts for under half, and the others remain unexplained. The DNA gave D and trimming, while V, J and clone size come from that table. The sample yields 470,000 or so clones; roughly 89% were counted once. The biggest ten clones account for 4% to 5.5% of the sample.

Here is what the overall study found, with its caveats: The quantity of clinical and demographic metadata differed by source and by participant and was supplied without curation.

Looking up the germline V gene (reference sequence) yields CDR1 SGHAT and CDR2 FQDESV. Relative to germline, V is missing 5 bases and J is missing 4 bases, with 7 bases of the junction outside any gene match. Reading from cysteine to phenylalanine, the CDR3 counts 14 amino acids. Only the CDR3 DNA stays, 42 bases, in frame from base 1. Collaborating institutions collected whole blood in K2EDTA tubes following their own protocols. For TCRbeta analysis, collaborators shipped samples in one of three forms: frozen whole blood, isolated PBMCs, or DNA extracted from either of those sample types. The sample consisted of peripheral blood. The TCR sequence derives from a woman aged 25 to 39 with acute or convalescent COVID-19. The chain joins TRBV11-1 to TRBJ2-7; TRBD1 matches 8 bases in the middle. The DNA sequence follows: TGTGCCAGCAGCGCAGGACAGGGAAGGTACGAGCAGTACTTC. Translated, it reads CASSAGQGRYEQYF.